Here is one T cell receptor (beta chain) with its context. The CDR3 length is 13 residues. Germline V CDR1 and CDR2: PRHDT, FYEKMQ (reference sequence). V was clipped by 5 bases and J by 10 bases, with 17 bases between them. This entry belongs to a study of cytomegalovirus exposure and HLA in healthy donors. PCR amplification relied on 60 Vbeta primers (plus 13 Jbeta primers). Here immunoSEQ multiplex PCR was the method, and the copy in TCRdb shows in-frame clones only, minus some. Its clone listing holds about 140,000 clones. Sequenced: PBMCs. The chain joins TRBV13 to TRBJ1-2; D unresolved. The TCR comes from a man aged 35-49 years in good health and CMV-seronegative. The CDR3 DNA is TGTGCCAGCAGCAGGAGCGGTCCCCTGGACTACACCTTC. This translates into CASSRSGPLDYTF. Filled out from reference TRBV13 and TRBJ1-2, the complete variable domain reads AAGVIQSPRHLIKEKRETATLKCYPIPRHDTVYWYQQGPGQDPQFLISFYEKMQSDKGSIPDRFSAQQFSDYHSELNMSSLELGDSALYFCASSRSGPLDYTFGSGTRLTVV.